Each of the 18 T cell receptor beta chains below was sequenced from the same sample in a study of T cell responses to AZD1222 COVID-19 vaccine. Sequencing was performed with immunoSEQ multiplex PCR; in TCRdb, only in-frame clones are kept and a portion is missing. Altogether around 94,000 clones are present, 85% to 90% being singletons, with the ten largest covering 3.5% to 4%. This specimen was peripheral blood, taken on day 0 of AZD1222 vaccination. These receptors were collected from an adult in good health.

CDR3 amino acids: CASSVRRTNEKLFF. DNA for the CDR3: TGTGCCAGCAGTGTCAGGAGAACTAATGAAAAACTGTTTTTT. The chain joins TRBV2 to TRBJ1-4, with D uncertain. There are 14 residues in the CDR3. V was trimmed by 4 bases and J by 1 base, leaving 7 bases between them. Germline assignment: CDR1 SNHLY and CDR2 FYNNEI.

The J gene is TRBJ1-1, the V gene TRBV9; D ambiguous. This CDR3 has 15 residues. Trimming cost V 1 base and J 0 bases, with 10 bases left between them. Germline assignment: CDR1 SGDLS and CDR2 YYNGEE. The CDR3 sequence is CASSVLANMNTEAFF. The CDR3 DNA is TGTGCCAGCAGCGTACTAGCAAACATGAACACTGAAGCTTTCTTT.

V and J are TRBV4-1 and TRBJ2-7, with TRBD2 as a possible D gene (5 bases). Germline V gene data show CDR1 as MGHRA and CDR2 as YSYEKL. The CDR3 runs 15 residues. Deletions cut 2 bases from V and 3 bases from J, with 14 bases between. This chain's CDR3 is CASSQSGRADYEQYF. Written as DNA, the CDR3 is TGCGCCAGCAGCCAAAGTGGGCGGGCGGACTACGAGCAGTACTTC.

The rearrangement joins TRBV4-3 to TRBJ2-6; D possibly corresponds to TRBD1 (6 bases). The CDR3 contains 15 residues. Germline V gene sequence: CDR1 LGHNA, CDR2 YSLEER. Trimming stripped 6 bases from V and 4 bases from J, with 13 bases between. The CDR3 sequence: CASSRHRAGANVLTF. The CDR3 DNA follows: TGCGCCAGCAGTCGTCACAGGGCCGGGGCCAACGTCCTGACTTTC.

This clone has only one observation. As DNA, the CDR3 is TGTGCCAGCAGCTTATTCCTCTCTGTTGGAAACACCATATATTTT. Translated, it gives CASSLFLSVGNTIYF. This sequence joins TRBV11-2 and TRBJ1-3; D remains ambiguous. The germline V gene has CDR1 SGHAT and CDR2 FQNNGV. This CDR3 has 15 amino acids. V was clipped by 2 bases and J by 3 bases, with 11 bases between them.

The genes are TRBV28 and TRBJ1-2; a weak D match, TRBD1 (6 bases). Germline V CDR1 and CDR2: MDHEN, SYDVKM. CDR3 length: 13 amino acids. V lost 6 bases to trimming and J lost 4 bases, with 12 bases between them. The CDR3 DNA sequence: TGTGCCAGCAGCTATCAGGGGTTCTATGGCTACACCTTC. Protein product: CASSYQGFYGYTF.

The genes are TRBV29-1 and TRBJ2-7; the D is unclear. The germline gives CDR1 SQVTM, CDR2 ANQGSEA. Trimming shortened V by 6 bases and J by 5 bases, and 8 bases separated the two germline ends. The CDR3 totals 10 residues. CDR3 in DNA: TGCAGCGTGAGGACGGACGAGCAGTACTTC. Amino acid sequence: CSVRTDEQYF.

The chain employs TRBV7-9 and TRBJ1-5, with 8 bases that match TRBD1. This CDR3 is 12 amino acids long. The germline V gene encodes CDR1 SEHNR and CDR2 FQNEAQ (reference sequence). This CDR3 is CAVDRGNQPQHF. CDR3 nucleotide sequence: TGTGCAGTTGACAGGGGTAATCAGCCCCAGCATTTT.

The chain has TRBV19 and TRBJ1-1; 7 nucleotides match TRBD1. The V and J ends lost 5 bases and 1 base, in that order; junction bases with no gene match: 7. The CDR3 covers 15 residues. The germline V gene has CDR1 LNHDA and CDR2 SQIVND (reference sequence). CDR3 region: CASSDPRGGNTEAFF. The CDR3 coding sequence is TGTGCCAGTAGTGACCCCAGGGGGGGGAACACTGAAGCTTTCTTT.

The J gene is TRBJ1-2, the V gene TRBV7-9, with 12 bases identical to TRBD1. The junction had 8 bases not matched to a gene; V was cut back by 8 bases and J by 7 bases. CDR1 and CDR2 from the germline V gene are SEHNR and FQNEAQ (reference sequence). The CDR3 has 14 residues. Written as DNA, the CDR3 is TGTGCCAGCGTGGGGACAGGGGGCTTTGGTGGCTACACCTTC. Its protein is CASVGTGGFGGYTF.

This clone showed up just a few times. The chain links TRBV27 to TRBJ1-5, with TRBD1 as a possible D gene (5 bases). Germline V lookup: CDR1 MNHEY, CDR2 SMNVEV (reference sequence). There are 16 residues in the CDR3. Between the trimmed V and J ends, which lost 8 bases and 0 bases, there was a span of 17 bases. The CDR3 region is CASGTPGGGSNQPQHF. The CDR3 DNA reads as TGTGCCAGCGGGACCCCGGGTGGGGGTAGCAATCAGCCCCAGCATTTT.

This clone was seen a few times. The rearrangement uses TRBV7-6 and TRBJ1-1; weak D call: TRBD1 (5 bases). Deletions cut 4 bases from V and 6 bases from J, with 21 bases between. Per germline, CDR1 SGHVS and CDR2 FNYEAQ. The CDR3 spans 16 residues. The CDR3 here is CASSSLGVGFFAEAFF. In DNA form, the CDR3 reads TGTGCCAGCAGCTCCCTGGGGGTCGGGTTCTTCGCTGAAGCTTTCTTT.

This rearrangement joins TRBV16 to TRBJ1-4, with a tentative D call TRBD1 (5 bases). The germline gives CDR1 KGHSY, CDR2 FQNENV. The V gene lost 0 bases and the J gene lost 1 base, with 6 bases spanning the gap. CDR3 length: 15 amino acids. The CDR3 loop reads CASSQSGGTNEKLFF. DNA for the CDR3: TGTGCCAGCAGCCAATCGGGGGGAACTAATGAAAAACTGTTTTTT.

CDR3 loop: CASSWYRDLTNEKLFF. The CDR3 DNA reads as TGTGCCAGCAGTTGGTACAGGGACCTAACTAATGAAAAACTGTTTTTT. The V gene is TRBV6-6, the J gene TRBJ1-4; TRBD1 is a possible D gene (6 bases). The germline V and J ends were trimmed by 4 bases and 1 base, with 13 bases remaining between them. Germline lookup yields CDR1 MNHNY and CDR2 SVGAGI (reference sequence). The CDR3 spans 16 residues.

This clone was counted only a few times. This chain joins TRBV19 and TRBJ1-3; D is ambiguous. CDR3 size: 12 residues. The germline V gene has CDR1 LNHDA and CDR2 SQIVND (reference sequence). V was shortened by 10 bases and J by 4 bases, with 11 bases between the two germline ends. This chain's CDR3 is CATFNHGNTIYF. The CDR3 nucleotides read TGTGCCACCTTTAATCACGGAAACACCATATATTTT.

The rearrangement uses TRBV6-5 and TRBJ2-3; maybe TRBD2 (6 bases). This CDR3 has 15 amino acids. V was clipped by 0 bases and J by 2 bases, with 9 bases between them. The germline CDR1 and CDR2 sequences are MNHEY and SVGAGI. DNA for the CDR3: TGTGCCAGCAGTTACTCTGCGGGGACCACAGATACGCAGTATTTT. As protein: CASSYSAGTTDTQYF.

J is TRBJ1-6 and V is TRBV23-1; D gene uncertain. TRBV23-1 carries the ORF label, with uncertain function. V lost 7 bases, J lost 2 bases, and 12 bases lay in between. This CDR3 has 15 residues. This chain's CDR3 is CASNPSGTYNSPLHF. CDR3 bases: TGCGCCAGCAATCCGAGCGGGACCTATAATTCACCCCTCCACTTT.

The CDR3, as DNA: TGTGCCAGCAGCCAAGGCGAGGCAGATACGCAGTATTTT. It specifies CASSQGEADTQYF. The V gene is TRBV3-1 (or the pseudogene TRBV3-2), the J gene TRBJ2-3; no clear D. CDR1 and CDR2 from the germline V gene are LGHDT and YNNKEL (reference sequence). Trimming took 1 base from V and 4 from J, leaving 6 bases between them. This CDR3 has 13 residues.